This T cell receptor (beta chain) was sequenced for a study of blood T cell repertoires in COVID-19. On the study more broadly: Sites in the United States, Italy and Spain provided acute and convalescent COVID-19 samples.

The CDR3 has 15 residues. From germline, CDR1 is MNHEY and CDR2 SMNVEV (reference sequence). V was clipped by 5 bases and J by 0 bases, with 11 bases between them. Sequencing used immunoSEQ multiplex PCR; TCRdb keeps in-frame clones, though not all of them. The repertoire holds about 260,000 clones, 88% seen once, with over 4% in the top ten. This receptor was identified in a man aged 55 to 70 who had recovered from COVID-19. Source material: peripheral blood. J is TRBJ1-3 and V is TRBV27, with a weak D call TRBD1 (6 bases). The chain's CDR3 is CASSRDRTSGNTIYF. For the CDR3, the DNA is TGTGCCAGCAGTCGCGACAGGACCTCTGGAAACACCATATATTTT.